This TCR beta chain was obtained from a study of blood T cells in healthy people across ages. Study-wide points: Leaving the PBMCs unsorted stopped any conclusive comparison of naive versus antigen-experienced cells. Samples with more naive T cells showed higher observed beta diversity.

As regards this clonotype: Its antigen is not identified.

A second roughly 6 to 11 cycle PCR used barcoded and J-beta primers. TCRdb used MiXCR to reprocess the 5' RACE reads, holding one entry per CDR3 protein. The repertoire includes about 640,000 distinct CDR3 sequences, roughly three fifths of them detected once, and 30% to 45% sits in the top ten. The ends were cut back, 4 bases at V and 8 bases at J, with 8 bases in the middle. The CDR3 is 11 amino acids. Germline CDR1 reads DFQATT; CDR2 reads SNEGSKA (reference sequence). Sequenced material: blood. The source is a man aged 55 to 70 in good health. The V and J genes are TRBV20-1 and TRBJ2-2; D unresolved. The CDR3 loop reads CSATGTGELFF. The CDR3 DNA reads TGCAGTGCTACGGGCACAGGGGAGCTGTTTTTT.